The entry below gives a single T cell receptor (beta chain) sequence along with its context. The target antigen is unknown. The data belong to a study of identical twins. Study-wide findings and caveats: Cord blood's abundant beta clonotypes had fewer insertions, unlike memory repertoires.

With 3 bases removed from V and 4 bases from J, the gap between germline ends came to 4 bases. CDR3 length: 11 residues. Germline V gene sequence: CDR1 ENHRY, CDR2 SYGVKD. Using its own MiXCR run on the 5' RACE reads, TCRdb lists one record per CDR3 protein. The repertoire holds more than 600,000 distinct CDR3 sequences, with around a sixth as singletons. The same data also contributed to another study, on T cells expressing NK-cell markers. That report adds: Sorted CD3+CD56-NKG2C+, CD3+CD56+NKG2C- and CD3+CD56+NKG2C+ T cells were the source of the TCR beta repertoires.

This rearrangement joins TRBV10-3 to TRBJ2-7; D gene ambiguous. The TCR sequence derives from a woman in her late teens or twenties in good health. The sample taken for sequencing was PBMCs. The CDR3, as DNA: TGTGCCATCAGTGACCAATACGAGCAGTACTTC. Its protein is CAISDQYEQYF.